This T cell receptor beta chain came from a study of blood T cell repertoires in acute mononucleosis (dated by TCRdb to the early 2020s). For context, the study as a whole: Acute-phase samples, representing the primary response, were taken within 2 weeks of symptom onset. In acute infection, YVL-BR-specific cells made up a mean of about 2.1% of blood CD8 T cells and GLC-BM-specific cells made up a mean of around 1.1%. The mean EBV load in blood was roughly 3.8 log10 genome copies per million B cells during acute infection, compared with roughly 2.6 at convalescence. Summary of the overall study and its limitations: Only three donors were included in the cohort, so group averages were based on very few individuals. Only about 9.7% of unique acute clonotypes persisted into convalescence, yet these made up most of the response; new diverse de novo clonotypes seemingly replaced the rest. For BRLF1 (YVL-BR), TCRalpha CDR3 motifs played a dominant role and TCRbeta a minimal role in TCR repertoire selection. Because only a fraction of each donor's blood was analyzed, sampling error might partly explain the low overlap between acute and convalescent clonotypes.

The time point label, read with the paper, signifies: acute infectious mononucleosis, at clinical presentation within 2 weeks of symptom onset (visit 1). The study tracked CD8 T cell responses to two immunodominant EBV epitopes, BRLF1 109 (YVL-BR) and BMLF1 280 (GLC-BM), over primary infection. Primary EBV infection was indicated by a positive serum heterophile antibody test and EBV viral capsid antigen-specific IgM. Total CD8 T cells were first enriched from PBMCs by magnetic positive selection (MACS). Live CD3+ CD8+ tetramer+ cells were sorted on a FACSAria III to over 85% purity. A PE-conjugated tetramer loaded with the BRLF1 109-117 peptide was used to sort the cells. At both acute infection and convalescence, EBV epitope-specific CD8 T cells were tetramer-sorted, and the TCR repertoires of those cells were deep-sequenced directly ex vivo. A few people aged roughly 18 to 29 with clinical acute infectious mononucleosis and laboratory evidence of primary EBV infection were used as donors. Heparinized peripheral blood was drawn at clinical presentation with mononucleosis symptoms and was drawn again about 6 months later. Ficoll-Paque density gradient centrifugation was used to isolate PBMCs.

Reading the germline V gene gives CDR1 SGHNT and CDR2 YENEEA. The junction shows trimming of 2 bases on V and 0 bases on J, and the gene matches do not reach 7 bases of it. The CDR3 covers 16 residues, taking in both the cysteine and the phenylalanine. Left in the record is the CDR3 DNA by itself, 48 bases read in frame from the first base. As regards this clone: No much larger clone exists at a distance of one base, and base qualities are not known.

Total RNA from at least 10,000 sorted tetramer+ CD8 T cells was reverse transcribed into cDNA for TCR profiling. CDR3 regions were PCR-amplified with primers annealing to V and J regions, and unique molecular identifiers were added to track templates. Profiling of the TCRalpha and TCRbeta chains was done on the immunoSEQ platform, including the sequencing and error-correction standards of that platform. The paper's data handling went like this. Clonal copy numbers were corrected for sequencing and PCR errors, and CDR3s were defined according to IMGT conventions. Only productive rearrangements were analyzed, using immunoSEQ Analyzer versions 2.0 and 3.0, with gene-pairing frequencies processed further in Microsoft Excel. Circos plots were used to visualize V-J pairings, and MEME together with a custom motifSearch program was used to find CDR3 motifs. The OLGA algorithm was used to calculate the probability of generation of TCR sequences. Clonotypes found at both visits were termed persistent, clonotypes found only in the acute phase were termed nonpersistent, and clonotypes found only at convalescence were termed de novo. Any amino acid clonotype used by more than one donor was defined as a public TCR. Imported from immuneACCESS, the table was reduced by TCRdb to in-frame sequences with V and J called. These copies leave out some clones; in studies compared against another copy, an unresolved V gene accounts for under half, and the cause of the remainder is not known. V, J and clone size reflect that table, while D and trimming were determined from the DNA. Across this sample there are about 7,400 clones, with less than 30% seen only once. The ten most abundant clones make up around 28% of the sample.

The origin of this receptor is a woman younger than 35 with infectious mononucleosis caused by EBV. The chain joins TRBV11-3 to TRBJ2-7, and 7 bases in between align with TRBD1. Material: EBV YVL epitope tetramer+ CD8+ T cells sorted from PBMCs, obtained during acute infectious mononucleosis. The intended sense of this specimen's cell subset or site label: CD8 T cells binding a tetramer with EBV BRLF1 109-117 peptide (YVL-BR). The CDR3 sequence is CASSLIGGGISYEQYF. The sequenced DNA: TGTGCCAGCAGCTTAATAGGGGGCGGTATCTCCTACGAGCAGTACTTC.